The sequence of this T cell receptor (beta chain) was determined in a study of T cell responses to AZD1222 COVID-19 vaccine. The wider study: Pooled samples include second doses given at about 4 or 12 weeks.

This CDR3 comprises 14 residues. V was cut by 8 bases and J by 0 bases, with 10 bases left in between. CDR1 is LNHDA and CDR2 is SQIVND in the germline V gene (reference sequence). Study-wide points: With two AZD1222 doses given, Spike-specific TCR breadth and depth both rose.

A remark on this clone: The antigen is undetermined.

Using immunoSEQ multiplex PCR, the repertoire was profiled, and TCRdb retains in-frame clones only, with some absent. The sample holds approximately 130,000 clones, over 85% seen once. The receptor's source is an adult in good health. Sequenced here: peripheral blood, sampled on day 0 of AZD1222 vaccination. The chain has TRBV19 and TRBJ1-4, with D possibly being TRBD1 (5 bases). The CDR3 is CASSRTTTNEKLFF. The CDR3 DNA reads TGTGCCAGTTCTAGGACAACAACTAATGAAAAACTGTTTTTT. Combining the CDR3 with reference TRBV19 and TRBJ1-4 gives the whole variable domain DGGITQSPKYLFRKEGQNVTLSCEQNLNHDAMYWYRQDPGQGLRLIYYSQIVNDFQKGDIAEGYSVSREKKESFPLTVTSAQKNPTAFYLCASSRTTTNEKLFFGSGTQLSVL.